This record looks at one TCR beta chain sequence and its context. TCRdb keeps only in-frame clones here, not all; method: immunoSEQ multiplex PCR. The table records around 190,000 clones, approximately 84% of them present only once. In germline, CDR1 is SGHDT, CDR2 YYEEEE. The CDR3 has 15 amino acids. V lost 2 bases to trimming and J lost 6 bases; unmatched junction nucleotides: 8. These data belong to a study of blood T cell repertoires in COVID-19. The genes are TRBV5-6 and TRBJ1-1; 9 bases are shared with TRBD1. The sequence derives from a woman aged 30 to 39 who had recovered from COVID-19. The specimen sequenced was PBMCs or T cells enriched from blood (not recorded which). CDR3 in DNA: TGTGCCAGCAGCTTACCAGGGGACAGGGTTCCTGAAGCTTTCTTT. This sequence encodes CASSLPGDRVPEAFF.